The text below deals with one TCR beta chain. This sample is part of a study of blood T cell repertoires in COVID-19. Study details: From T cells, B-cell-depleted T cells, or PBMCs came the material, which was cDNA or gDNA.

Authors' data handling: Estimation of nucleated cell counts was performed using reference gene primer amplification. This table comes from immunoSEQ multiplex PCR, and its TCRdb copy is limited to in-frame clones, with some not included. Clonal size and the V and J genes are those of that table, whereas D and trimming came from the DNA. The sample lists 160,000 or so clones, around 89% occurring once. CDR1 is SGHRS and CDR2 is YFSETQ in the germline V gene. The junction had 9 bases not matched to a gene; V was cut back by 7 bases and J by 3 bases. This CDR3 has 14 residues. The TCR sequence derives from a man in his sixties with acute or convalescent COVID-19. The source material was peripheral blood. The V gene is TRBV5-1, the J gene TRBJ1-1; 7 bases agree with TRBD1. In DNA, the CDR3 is TGCGCCAGCCGGGTAGGAGACAGGGACACTGAAGCTTTCTTT. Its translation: CASRVGDRDTEAFF. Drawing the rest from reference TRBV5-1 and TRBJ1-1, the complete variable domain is KAGVTQTPRYLIKTRGQQVTLSCSPISGHRSVSWYQQTPGQGLQFLFEYFSETQRNKGNFPGRFSGRQFSNSRSEMNVSTLELGDSALYLCASRVGDRDTEAFFGQGTRLTVV.